One and the same sample provided the 22 T cell receptor beta chains below, sequenced in a study of blood T cell repertoires in COVID-19. The assay was immunoSEQ multiplex PCR, and TCRdb's table has in-frame clones only and misses some. The sample has 300,000 to 500,000 clones; 88% are singletons. Sequencing was done on a sample of PBMCs or T cells enriched from blood (not recorded which). These receptor sequences come from a woman aged 30 to 39 with acute COVID-19.

The genes are TRBV6-5 and TRBJ1-5; tentatively, D is TRBD1 (5 bases). V was shortened by 6 bases and J by 2 bases, with 14 bases between the two germline ends. The CDR3 sequence is 15 residues long. Germline V gives CDR1 MNHEY, CDR2 SVGAGI. The CDR3 nucleotides read TGTGCCAGCAGACCCCAGGGAGGCGGCAATCAGCCCCAGCATTTT. It codes for CASRPQGGGNQPQHF.

The chain recombines TRBV10-1 with TRBJ1-3; 7 bases are shared with TRBD1. J lost 0 bases, V lost 2 bases, and 4 bases had no gene match. The germline gives CDR1 WNHNN, CDR2 SYGVQD (reference sequence). The CDR3 length is 16 residues. The CDR3 loop reads CASSETGATSGNTIYF. Written as DNA, the CDR3 is TGCGCCAGCAGTGAGACAGGGGCGACCTCTGGAAACACCATATATTTT.

The chain has TRBV7-8 and TRBJ1-2; TRBD1 aligns across 10 bases. Trimming took 5 bases from V and 4 from J; bases not matched to a gene: 7. Germline CDR1 reads SGHVS; CDR2 reads FQNEAQ. CDR3 length: 15 amino acids. Here the CDR3 reads CASSGGTGAFYGYTF. The DNA for the CDR3 is TGTGCCAGCAGCGGGGGGACAGGGGCCTTCTATGGCTACACCTTC.

V gene TRBV4-3 combines with J gene TRBJ1-3, with D unclear. Trimming removed 0 bases at V and 0 bases at J, with 9 bases between. Germline assignment: CDR1 LGHNA and CDR2 YSLEER. This CDR3 is 16 amino acids long. The CDR3 nucleotides read TGCGCCAGCAGCCAAGATGGGCAGGCCTCTGGAAACACCATATATTTT. Protein: CASSQDGQASGNTIYF.

The J gene is TRBJ2-7, the V gene TRBV13; 15 bases are shared with TRBD2. Germline assignment: CDR1 PRHDT and CDR2 FYEKMQ (reference sequence). J was trimmed by 5 bases and V by 4 bases; bases with no gene match: 6. This CDR3 comprises 16 residues. CDR3 DNA sequence: TGTGCCAGCAGCTCTTGGACTAGCGGGGGGGCTGACGAGCAGTACTTC. Its translation is CASSSWTSGGADEQYF.

The chain uses TRBV9 and TRBJ1-6; D not resolved. The CDR3 consists of 15 residues. Trimming stripped 3 bases from V and 9 bases from J, with 16 bases between. Germline values: CDR1 SGDLS, CDR2 YYNGEE. The CDR3 reads CASSAGVTVGSPLHF. Here the CDR3 DNA reads TGTGCCAGCAGCGCAGGCGTTACTGTGGGTTCACCCCTCCACTTT.

The J gene is TRBJ1-3, the V gene TRBV2, with 10 nucleotides matching TRBD1. CDR1 and CDR2 from the germline V gene are SNHLY and FYNNEI. J lost 0 bases, V lost 5 bases, and 4 bases had no gene match. The CDR3 runs to 16 residues. The CDR3 sequence is CASSSGTGVSGNTIYF. DNA of the CDR3: TGTGCCAGCAGTTCCGGGACAGGGGTCTCTGGAAACACCATATATTTT.

This chain links TRBV5-5 with TRBJ1-6, with 7 nucleotides matching TRBD1. This CDR3 has 16 amino acids. The germline V gene has CDR1 SGHKS and CDR2 YYEKEE (reference sequence). V lost 7 bases to trimming and J lost 5 bases; unmatched junction nucleotides: 12. This CDR3 reads CASCCFFGTDNSPLHF. For the CDR3, the DNA is TGTGCCAGCTGCTGTTTTTTCGGGACAGATAATTCACCCCTCCACTTT.

The V and J genes are TRBV24-1 and TRBJ1-1, with D perhaps matching TRBD1 (6 bases). Looked up from germline, CDR1 is KGHDR and CDR2 is SFDVKD. The CDR3 length is 14 residues. V lost 3 bases, J lost 4 bases, and 11 bases lay in between. CDR3 in DNA: TGTGCCACCAGTGATCGTACAGGGAGCACTGAAGCTTTCTTT. This gives the protein CATSDRTGSTEAFF.

The V gene is TRBV19, the J gene TRBJ1-1; TRBD1 might be the D (5 bases). The CDR3 extends over 14 amino acids. Germline-derived CDR1 and CDR2 are LNHDA and SQIVND (reference sequence). Trimming removed 2 bases from V and 0 bases from J, with 7 bases in between. The CDR3 protein is CASSILGVNTEAFF. The CDR3 DNA reads as TGTGCCAGTAGTATATTAGGGGTGAACACTGAAGCTTTCTTT.

The chain employs TRBV7-8 and TRBJ2-3; D is unclear. The CDR3 sequence is 12 residues long. The germline CDR1 and CDR2 sequences are SGHVS and FQNEAQ. The ends were cut back, 7 bases at V and 0 bases at J, with 5 bases in the middle. CDR3 protein: CASKLSTDTQYF. CDR3 bases: TGTGCCAGCAAACTTAGCACAGATACGCAGTATTTT.

V and J are TRBV5-1 and TRBJ2-7, with D perhaps TRBD1 (7 bases). This CDR3 has 14 residues. CDR1 SGHRS and CDR2 YFSETQ come from the germline V gene. The V end lost 3 bases, the J end lost 2 bases, and 12 bases lay between the germline ends. The CDR3 loop is CASSWRDSAYEQYF. CDR3 bases: TGCGCCAGCAGCTGGCGGGACAGCGCCTACGAGCAGTACTTC.

This clone was observed a few times. The chain recombines TRBV7-9 with TRBJ2-7; 7 nucleotides align to TRBD1. This CDR3 region has 15 residues. In germline, CDR1 is SEHNR, CDR2 FQNEAQ (reference sequence). The ends lost 5 bases at V and 0 bases at J; junction bases unmatched: 7. CDR3 sequence (DNA): TGTGCCAGCAGCCCGCAACAGGGGCCCTCCTACGAGCAGTACTTC. This codes for CASSPQQGPSYEQYF. Using reference TRBV7-9 and TRBJ2-7 for the parts outside the CDR3, the full variable domain is DTGVSQNPRHKITKRGQNVTFRCDPISEHNRLYWYRQTLGQGPEFLTYFQNEAQLEKSRLLSDRFSAERPKGSFSTLEIQRTEQGDSAMYLCASSPQQGPSYEQYFGPGTRLTVT.

The rearrangement joins TRBV4-1 to TRBJ1-3; TRBD1 matches 8 bases. With 3 bases clipped from V and 0 bases from J, the junction kept 10 bases outside the gene matches. Germline V gives CDR1 MGHRA, CDR2 YSYEKL. The CDR3 extends over 18 amino acids. The CDR3 protein is CASSHARQGPTSGNTIYF. CDR3 nucleotide sequence: TGCGCCAGCAGCCACGCCAGACAGGGGCCCACCTCTGGAAACACCATATATTTT.

The chain links TRBV11-2 to TRBJ2-7; 8 nucleotides align to TRBD1. Germline CDR1 reads SGHAT; CDR2 reads FQNNGV. The trim removed 0 bases at V and 0 bases at J, leaving 4 bases unmatched. This CDR3 has 16 residues. The CDR3 protein is CASSLDLGTGSYEQYF. The CDR3 DNA reads as TGTGCCAGCAGCTTAGATCTAGGGACAGGCTCCTACGAGCAGTACTTC.

The chain uses TRBV5-4 and TRBJ1-2, with TRBD1 identical over 7 bases. Per germline, CDR1 SGHNT and CDR2 YYREEE (reference sequence). This CDR3 comprises 12 residues. Trimming removed 3 bases from V and 7 bases from J; junction bases left unmatched: 3. This CDR3 is CASSYRGGGYTF. The CDR3 DNA is TGTGCCAGCAGCTACAGGGGTGGTGGCTACACCTTC.

The CDR3 here is CASSTGAYQNSPLHF. The CDR3 coding sequence is TGTGCCTCAAGCACTGGGGCCTACCAGAATTCACCCCTCCACTTT. The V and J genes are TRBV9 and TRBJ1-6; D perhaps matches TRBD1 (5 bases). V lost 10 bases and J 7 bases, leaving 21 bases between the germline ends. This CDR3 has 15 amino acids. Germline lookup yields CDR1 SGDLS and CDR2 YYNGEE.

The chain is built from TRBV18 and TRBJ1-5, with TRBD1 matching over 8 bases. The germline V gene encodes CDR1 KGHSH and CDR2 LQKENI. This CDR3 is 15 amino acids long. Losses at the gene ends were 3 bases for V and 5 bases for J; bases not matched to a gene: 6. CDR3 protein: CASSPGTGGDQPQHF. CDR3 coding DNA: TGTGCCAGCTCACCTGGGACAGGTGGGGATCAGCCCCAGCATTTT.

This chain links TRBV10-1 with TRBJ1-4; 7 bases line up with TRBD1. V lost 10 bases and J lost 0; bases outside the gene matches: 8. This CDR3 region has 15 residues. The germline gives CDR1 WNHNN, CDR2 SYGVQD (reference sequence). As DNA, the CDR3 is TGCGCCACACCGGGACAGAATGCAACTAATGAAAAACTGTTTTTT. Amino acids: CATPGQNATNEKLFF.

The chain couples TRBV9 to TRBJ2-1, with D possibly TRBD2 on 5 matching bases. The CDR3 is made up of 15 amino acids. Germline-derived CDR1 and CDR2 are SGDLS and YYNGEE. The V and J ends lost 4 bases and 5 bases respectively, with 16 bases between them. CDR3 in DNA: TGTGCCAGCAGCCCCTGGCCCCAAGCGGACAATGAGCAGTTCTTC. Protein sequence: CASSPWPQADNEQFF.

V and J are TRBV5-8 and TRBJ2-1; 8 bases line up with TRBD2. The V and J ends lost 4 bases and 8 bases, in that order; junction bases with no gene match: 11. Germline assignment: CDR1 SGHTS and CDR2 YDEGEE. This CDR3 contains 15 residues. The CDR3 loop reads CASSPRGGGFHEQFF. CDR3 DNA sequence: TGTGCCAGCAGCCCCCGGGGGGGCGGGTTTCATGAGCAGTTCTTC.

The chain combines TRBV19 with TRBJ1-2; D possibly corresponds to TRBD1 (5 bases). CDR1 is LNHDA, CDR2 SQIVND, per germline (reference sequence). CDR3 size: 14 residues. Deletions cut 3 bases from V and 5 bases from J, with 13 bases between. The CDR3 spells CASSIGGDWYGYTF. The CDR3, as DNA: TGTGCCAGTAGTATCGGGGGGGATTGGTATGGCTACACCTTC.